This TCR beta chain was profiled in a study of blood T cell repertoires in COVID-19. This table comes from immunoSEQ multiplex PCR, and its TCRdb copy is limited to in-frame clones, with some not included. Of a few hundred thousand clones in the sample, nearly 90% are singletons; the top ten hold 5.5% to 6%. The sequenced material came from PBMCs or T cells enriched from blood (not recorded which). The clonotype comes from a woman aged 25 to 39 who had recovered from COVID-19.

CDR3 DNA sequence: TGCGCCAGCAGCTACGGACAGCCCGGAGATGAGCAGTTCTTC. It translates to CASSYGQPGDEQFF. This chain uses TRBV5-1 with TRBJ2-1; TRBD1 is a possible D gene (6 bases). The CDR3 spans 14 residues. The germline V and J ends were trimmed by 3 bases and 8 bases, with 15 bases remaining between them. Germline V gene sequence: CDR1 SGHRS, CDR2 YFSETQ.